The clone carrying this T cell receptor (beta chain) has only a few counts. What it binds is unknown. This sample is drawn from a study of T cells after yellow fever vaccination. Study results and limitations: Abundant bulk-population clonotypes could contaminate the FACS-sorted repertoires.

TCRdb reanalysed the 5' RACE reads using MiXCR and keeps one entry per CDR3 protein. The sample includes 350,000 or so distinct CDR3 sequences, approximately 8% of them seen just once. The trim removed 4 bases at V and 3 bases at J, leaving 10 bases unmatched. Germline V gene data show CDR1 as SGHRS and CDR2 as YFSETQ. The CDR3 is made up of 17 amino acids. The chain combines TRBV5-1 with TRBJ1-1; TRBD1 matches at 12 bases. This receptor was taken from a man aged 18 to 30 who received the YFV17D yellow fever vaccine. Sample: PBMCs, taken about 49 days after the first yellow fever vaccination. This CDR3 is CASSLGTGGAVDTEAFF. DNA of the CDR3: TGCGCCAGCAGCCTTGGGACAGGGGGCGCGGTTGACACTGAAGCTTTCTTT.